This T cell receptor (beta chain) was sequenced during a study of blood T cell repertoires in COVID-19. Study information: In each case, the material was cDNA or gDNA derived from T cells, B-cell-depleted T cells, or PBMCs.

The CDR3 runs to 14 residues. V lost 5 bases and J 0 bases, leaving 8 bases between the germline ends. Germline V gene sequence: CDR1 LNHDA, CDR2 SQIVND (reference sequence). Libraries were prepared by immunoSEQ multiplex PCR; TCRdb keeps only in-frame clonotypes and omits some of them. The sample has a few hundred thousand clones, about 88% seen once. Two negative PCRs, clearance, or symptom resolution had been documented for recovered Cohort 3 donors. This clonotype originated in a woman aged 40 to 55 who had recovered from COVID-19. The V call is TRBV19, the J call TRBJ1-3; D ambiguous. The sequencing input was PBMCs or T cells enriched from blood (not recorded which). The DNA for the CDR3 is TGTGCCAGTAGTTGGAGTTTCTCTGGAAACACCATATATTTT. This codes for CASSWSFSGNTIYF.